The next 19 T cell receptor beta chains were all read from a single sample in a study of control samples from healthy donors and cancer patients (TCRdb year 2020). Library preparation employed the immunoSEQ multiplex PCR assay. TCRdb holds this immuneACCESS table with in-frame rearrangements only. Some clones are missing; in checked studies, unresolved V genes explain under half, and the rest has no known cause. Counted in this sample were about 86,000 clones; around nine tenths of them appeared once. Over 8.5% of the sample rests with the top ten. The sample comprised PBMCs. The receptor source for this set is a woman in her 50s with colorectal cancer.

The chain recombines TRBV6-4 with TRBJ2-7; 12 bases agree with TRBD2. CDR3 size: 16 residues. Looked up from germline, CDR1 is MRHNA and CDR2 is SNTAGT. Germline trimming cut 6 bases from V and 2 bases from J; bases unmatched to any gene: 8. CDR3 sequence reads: CASRETSGGRTYEQYV. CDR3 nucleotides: TGTGCCAGCAGAGAGACTAGCGGGGGTCGTACCTACGAGCAGTACGTC.

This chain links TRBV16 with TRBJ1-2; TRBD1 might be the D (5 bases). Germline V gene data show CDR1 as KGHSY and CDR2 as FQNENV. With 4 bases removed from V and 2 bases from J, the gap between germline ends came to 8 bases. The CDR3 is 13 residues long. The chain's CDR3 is CASSRGSNYGYTF. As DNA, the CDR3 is TGTGCCAGCAGCCGGGGGAGCAACTATGGCTACACCTTC.

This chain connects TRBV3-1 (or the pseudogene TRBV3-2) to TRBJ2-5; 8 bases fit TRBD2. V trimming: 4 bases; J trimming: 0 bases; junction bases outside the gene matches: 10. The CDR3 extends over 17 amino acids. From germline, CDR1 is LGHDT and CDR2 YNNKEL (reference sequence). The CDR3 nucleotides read TGTGCCAGCAGCCCAATGGGGCGGGGGGCCCACCAAGAGACCCAGTACTTC. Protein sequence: CASSPMGRGAHQETQYF.

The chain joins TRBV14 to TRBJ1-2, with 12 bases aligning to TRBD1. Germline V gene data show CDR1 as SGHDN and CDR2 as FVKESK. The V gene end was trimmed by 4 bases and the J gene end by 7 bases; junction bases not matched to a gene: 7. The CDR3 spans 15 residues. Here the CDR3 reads CASSPVGTGGRGYTF. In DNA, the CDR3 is TGTGCCAGCAGCCCCGTGGGGACAGGGGGCCGTGGCTACACCTTC.

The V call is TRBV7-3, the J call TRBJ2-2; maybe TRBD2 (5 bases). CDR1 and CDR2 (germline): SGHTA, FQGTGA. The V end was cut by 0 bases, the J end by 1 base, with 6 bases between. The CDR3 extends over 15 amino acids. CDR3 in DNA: TGTGCCAGCAGCTTAACCCGGGAGAACACCGGGGAGCTGTTTTTT. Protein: CASSLTRENTGELFF.

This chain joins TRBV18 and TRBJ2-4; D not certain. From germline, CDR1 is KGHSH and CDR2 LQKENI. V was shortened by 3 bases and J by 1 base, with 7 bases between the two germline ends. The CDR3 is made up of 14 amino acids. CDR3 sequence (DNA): TGTGCCAGCTCACCCGCTTGGGCCAAAAACATTCAGTACTTC. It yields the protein CASSPAWAKNIQYF.

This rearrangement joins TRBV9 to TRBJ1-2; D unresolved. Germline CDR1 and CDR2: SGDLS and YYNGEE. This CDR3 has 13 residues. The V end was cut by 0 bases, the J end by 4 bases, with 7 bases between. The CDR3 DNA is TGTGCCAGCAGCGTAGGGACCGCCTATGGCTACACCTTC. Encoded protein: CASSVGTAYGYTF.

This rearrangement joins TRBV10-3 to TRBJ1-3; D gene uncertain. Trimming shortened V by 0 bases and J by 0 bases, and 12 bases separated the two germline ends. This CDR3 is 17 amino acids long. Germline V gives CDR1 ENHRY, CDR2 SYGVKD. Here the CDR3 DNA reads TGTGCCATCAGTGAGTCGTACTCCTTGAGCTCTGGAAACACCATATATTTT. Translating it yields CAISESYSLSSGNTIYF.

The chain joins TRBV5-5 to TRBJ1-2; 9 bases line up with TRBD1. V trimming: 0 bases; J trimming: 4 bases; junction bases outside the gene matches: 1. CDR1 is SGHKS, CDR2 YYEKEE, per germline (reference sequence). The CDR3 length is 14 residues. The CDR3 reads CASSLEGQGYGYTF. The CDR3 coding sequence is TGTGCCAGCAGCTTGGAGGGACAGGGCTATGGCTACACCTTC.

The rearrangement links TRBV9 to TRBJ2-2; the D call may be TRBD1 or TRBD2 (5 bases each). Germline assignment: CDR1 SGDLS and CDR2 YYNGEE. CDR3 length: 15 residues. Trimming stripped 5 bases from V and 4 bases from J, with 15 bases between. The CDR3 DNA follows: TGTGCCAGCAGTAGGAGAGGGGACGGCACCGGGGAGCTGTTTTTT. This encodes CASSRRGDGTGELFF.

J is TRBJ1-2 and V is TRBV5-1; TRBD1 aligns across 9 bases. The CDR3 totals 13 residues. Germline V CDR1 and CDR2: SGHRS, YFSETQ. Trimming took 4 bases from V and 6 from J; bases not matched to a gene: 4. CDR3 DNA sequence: TGCGCCAGCAGCCCCGACAGGGGGGATGGCTACACCTTC. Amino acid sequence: CASSPDRGDGYTF.

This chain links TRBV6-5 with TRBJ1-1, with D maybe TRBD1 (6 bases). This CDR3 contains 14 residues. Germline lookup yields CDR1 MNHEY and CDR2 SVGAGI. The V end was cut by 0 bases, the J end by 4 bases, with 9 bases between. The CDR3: CASSYSTGPTEAFF. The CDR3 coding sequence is TGTGCCAGCAGTTACTCGACAGGACCCACTGAAGCTTTCTTT.

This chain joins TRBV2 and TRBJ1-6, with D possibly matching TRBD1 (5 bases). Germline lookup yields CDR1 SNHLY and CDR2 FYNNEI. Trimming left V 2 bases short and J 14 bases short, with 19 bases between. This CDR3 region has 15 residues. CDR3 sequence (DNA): TGTGCCAGCAGTGAAACTGTAGGGGCCGTGTTGGCCCTCCACTTT. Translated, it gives CASSETVGAVLALHF.

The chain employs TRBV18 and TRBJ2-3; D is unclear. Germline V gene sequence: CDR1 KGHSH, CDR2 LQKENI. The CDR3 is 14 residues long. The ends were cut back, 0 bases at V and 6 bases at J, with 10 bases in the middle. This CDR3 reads CASSPPVLDDTQYF. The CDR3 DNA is TGTGCCAGCTCACCACCGGTACTCGACGATACGCAGTATTTT.

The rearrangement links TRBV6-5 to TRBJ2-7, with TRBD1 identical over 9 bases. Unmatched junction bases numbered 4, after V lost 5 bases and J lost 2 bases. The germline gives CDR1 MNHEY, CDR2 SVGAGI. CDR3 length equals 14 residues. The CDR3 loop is CASSPGQGTYEQYV. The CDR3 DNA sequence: TGTGCCAGCAGTCCCGGACAGGGGACCTACGAGCAGTACGTC.

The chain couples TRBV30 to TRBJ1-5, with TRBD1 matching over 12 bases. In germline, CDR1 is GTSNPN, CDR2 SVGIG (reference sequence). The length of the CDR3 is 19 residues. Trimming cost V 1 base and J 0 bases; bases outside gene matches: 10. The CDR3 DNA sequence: TGTGCCTGGAGTGACCCCGGGACAGGGGGCTCAGATAGCAATCAGCCCCAGCATTTT. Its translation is CAWSDPGTGGSDSNQPQHF.

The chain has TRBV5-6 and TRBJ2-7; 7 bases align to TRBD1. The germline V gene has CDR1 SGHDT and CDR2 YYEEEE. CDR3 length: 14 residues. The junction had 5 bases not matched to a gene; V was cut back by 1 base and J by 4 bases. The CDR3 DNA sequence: TGTGCCAGCAGCTTGCGTGGGACAGAATACGAGCAGTACGTC. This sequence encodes CASSLRGTEYEQYV.

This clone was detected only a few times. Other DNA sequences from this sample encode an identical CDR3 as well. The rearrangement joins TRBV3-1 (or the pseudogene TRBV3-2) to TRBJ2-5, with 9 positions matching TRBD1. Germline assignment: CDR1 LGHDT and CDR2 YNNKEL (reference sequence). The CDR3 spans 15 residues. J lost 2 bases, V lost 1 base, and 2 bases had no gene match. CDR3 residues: CASSQGGTGQETQYF. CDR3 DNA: TGTGCCAGCAGCCAAGGTGGGACAGGGCAAGAGACCCAGTACTTC.

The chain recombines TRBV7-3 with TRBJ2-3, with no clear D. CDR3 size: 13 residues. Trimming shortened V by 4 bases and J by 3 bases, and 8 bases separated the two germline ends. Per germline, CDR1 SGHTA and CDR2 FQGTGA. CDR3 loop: CASSSYLTDTQYF. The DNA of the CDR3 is TGTGCCAGCAGCTCCTATCTTACAGATACGCAGTATTTT. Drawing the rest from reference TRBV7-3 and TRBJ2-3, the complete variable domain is GAGVSQTPSNKVTEKGKYVELRCDPISGHTALYWYRQSLGQGPEFLIYFQGTGAADDSGLPNDRFFAVRPEGSVSTLKIQRTERGDSAVYLCASSSYLTDTQYFGPGTRLTVL.